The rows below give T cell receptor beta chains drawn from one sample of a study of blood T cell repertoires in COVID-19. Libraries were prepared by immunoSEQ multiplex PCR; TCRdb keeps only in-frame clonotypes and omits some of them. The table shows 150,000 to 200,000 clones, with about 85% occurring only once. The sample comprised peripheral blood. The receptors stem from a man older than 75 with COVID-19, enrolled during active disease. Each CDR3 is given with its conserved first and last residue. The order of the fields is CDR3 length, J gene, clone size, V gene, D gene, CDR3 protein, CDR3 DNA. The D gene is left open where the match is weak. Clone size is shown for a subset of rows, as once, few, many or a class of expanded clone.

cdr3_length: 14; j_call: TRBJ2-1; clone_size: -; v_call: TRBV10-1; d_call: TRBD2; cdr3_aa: CASSAGGPNNEQFF; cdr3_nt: TGCGCCAGCAGTGCGGGGGGACCCAACAATGAGCAGTTCTTC
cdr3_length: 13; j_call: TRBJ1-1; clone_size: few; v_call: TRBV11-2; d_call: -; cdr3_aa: CASSLRGYTEAFF; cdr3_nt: TGTGCCAGCAGCCTAAGGGGGTACACTGAAGCTTTCTTT
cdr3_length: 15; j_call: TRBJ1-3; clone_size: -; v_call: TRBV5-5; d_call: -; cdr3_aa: CASSLEFYSGNTIYF; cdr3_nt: TGTGCCAGCAGCTTGGAATTTTACTCTGGAAACACCATATATTTT
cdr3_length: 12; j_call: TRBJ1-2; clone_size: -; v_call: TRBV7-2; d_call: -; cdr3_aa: CASSLGSHGYTF; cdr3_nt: TGTGCCAGCAGCTTGGGGAGCCATGGCTACACCTTC
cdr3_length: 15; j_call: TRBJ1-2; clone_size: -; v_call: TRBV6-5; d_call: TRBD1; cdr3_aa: CASSYSRGPKNGYTF; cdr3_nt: TGTGCCAGCAGTTACTCAAGGGGGCCTAAAAATGGCTACACCTTC
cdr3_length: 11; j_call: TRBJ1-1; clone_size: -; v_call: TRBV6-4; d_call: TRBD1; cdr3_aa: CASSGTGGAFF; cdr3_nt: TGTGCCAGCAGTGGAACAGGGGGAGCTTTCTTT
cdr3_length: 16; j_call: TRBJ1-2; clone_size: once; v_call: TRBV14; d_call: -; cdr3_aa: CASSQVGLAGNYGYTF; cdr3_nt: TGTGCCAGCAGCCAAGTCGGGCTAGCCGGGAACTATGGCTACACCTTC
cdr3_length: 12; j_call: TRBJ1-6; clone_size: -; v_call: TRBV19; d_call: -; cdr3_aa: CASSTGFSPLHF; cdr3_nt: TGTGCCAGTAGTACAGGGTTCTCACCCCTCCACTTT
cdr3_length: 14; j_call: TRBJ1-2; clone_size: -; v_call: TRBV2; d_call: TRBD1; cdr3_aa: CASVEIRTGHGYTF; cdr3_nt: TGTGCCAGCGTGGAAATTAGGACAGGGCATGGCTACACCTTC
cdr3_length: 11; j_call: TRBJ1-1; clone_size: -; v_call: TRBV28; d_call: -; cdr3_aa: CASRWSTEAFF; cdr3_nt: TGTGCCAGCAGGTGGAGCACTGAAGCTTTCTTT
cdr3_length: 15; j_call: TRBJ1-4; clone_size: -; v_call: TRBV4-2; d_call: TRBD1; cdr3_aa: CASSQDGTGGEKLFF; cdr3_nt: TGTGCCAGCAGCCAAGATGGGACAGGGGGTGAAAAACTGTTTTTT
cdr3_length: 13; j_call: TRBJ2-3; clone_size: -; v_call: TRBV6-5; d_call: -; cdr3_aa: CASSYNPWATQYF; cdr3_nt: TGTGCCAGCAGTTACAATCCCTGGGCTACGCAGTATTTT
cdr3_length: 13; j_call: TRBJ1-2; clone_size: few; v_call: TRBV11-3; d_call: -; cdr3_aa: CASSLGAEYGYTF; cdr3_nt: TGTGCCAGCAGCTTAGGCGCGGAGTATGGCTACACCTTC
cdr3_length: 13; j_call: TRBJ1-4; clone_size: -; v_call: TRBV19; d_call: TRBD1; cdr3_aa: CASSTGGGEKLFF; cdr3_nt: TGTGCCAGTTCAACAGGGGGGGGAGAAAAACTGTTTTTT
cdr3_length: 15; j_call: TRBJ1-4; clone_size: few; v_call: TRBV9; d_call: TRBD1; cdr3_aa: CASSASGQGNEKLFF; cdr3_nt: TGTGCCAGCAGCGCTTCGGGACAGGGAAATGAAAAACTGTTTTTT
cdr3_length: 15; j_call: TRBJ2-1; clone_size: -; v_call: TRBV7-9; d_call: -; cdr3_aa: CASSLRQGLYNEQFF; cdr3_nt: TGTGCCAGCAGCTTAAGGCAGGGGCTATACAATGAGCAGTTCTTC
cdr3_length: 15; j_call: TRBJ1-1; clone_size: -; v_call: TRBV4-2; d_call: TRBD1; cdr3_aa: CASSQGQGLNTEAFF; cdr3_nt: TGTGCCAGCAGCCAAGGACAGGGCCTGAACACTGAAGCTTTCTTT
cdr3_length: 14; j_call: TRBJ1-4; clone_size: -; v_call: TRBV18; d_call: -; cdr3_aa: CASSQGVTNEKLFF; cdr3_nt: TGTGCCAGCTCACAGGGGGTGACTAATGAAAAACTGTTTTTT
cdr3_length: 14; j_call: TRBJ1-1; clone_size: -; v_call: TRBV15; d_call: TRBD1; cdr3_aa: CATSTRTGGVEAFF; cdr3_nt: TGTGCCACCAGTACCCGGACAGGGGGAGTTGAAGCTTTCTTT
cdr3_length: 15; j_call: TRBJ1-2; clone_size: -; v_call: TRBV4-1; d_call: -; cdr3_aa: CASSQAFRQTAGYTF; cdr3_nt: TGCGCCAGCAGCCAAGCTTTCCGACAGACAGCTGGCTACACCTTC
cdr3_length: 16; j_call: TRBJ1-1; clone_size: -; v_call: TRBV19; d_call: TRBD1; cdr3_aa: CASSLPRTGATRTPFF; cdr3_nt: TGTGCCAGTAGTCTTCCCAGGACAGGGGCCACGAGAACGCCTTTCTTT
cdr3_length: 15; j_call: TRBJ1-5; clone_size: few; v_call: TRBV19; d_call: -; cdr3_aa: CASSMNPGINQPQHF; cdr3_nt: TGTGCCAGTAGTATGAACCCGGGTATCAATCAGCCCCAGCATTTT